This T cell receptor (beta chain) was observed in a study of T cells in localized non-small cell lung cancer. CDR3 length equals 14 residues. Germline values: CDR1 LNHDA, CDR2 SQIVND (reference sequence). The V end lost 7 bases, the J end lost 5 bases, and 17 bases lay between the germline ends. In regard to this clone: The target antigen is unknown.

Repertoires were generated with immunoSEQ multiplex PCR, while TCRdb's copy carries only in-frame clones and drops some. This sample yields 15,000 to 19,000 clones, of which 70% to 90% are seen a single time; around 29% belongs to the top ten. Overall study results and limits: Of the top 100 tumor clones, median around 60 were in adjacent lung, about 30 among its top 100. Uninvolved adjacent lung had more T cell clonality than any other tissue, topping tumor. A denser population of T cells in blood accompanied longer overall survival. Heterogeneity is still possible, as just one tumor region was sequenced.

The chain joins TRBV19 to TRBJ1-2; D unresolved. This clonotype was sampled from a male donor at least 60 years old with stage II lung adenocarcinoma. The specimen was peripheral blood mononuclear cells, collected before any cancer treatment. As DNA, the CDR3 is TGTGCCAGTAACCCACAACCGGGAGGTTATGGCTACACCTTC. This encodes CASNPQPGGYGYTF.